Shown below are 28 T cell receptor beta chains from a single sample sequenced in a study of tumor-infiltrating lymphocytes in primary liver carcinoma. Making TCR beta cDNA involved approximately 520 ng total RNA and a constant-region primer. Each TCR beta library was derived from three nested multiplex PCR rounds that employed slightly modified ARM-PCR. The first two PCR rounds used TRBV1-TRBV30 forward primers with a C-beta reverse primer, 9 to 10 cycles each. TCRdb recomputed calls from the multiplex PCR reads with MiXCR, one row per CDR3 protein. In the table there are about 200,000 distinct CDR3 sequences, about 61% of which are singletons. Out of unsorted whole blood came the blood RNA, and germline DNA was extracted as well. Material: peripheral blood. The receptors derive from a woman aged 55-75 years with primary liver carcinoma and hepatitis B virus infection.

This clonotype is a singleton in its sample. The junction does not match germline at one end; this may be a read error. This chain uses TRBV11-2 with TRBJ2-1; 10 bases agree with TRBD2. Germline CDR1 and CDR2: SGHAT and FQNNGV. This CDR3 is 15 amino acids long. The CDR3, as DNA: TGTACCAGCTGCTTAGTGTCTAGCGGGAGTAATGAGCAGTTCTTC. This encodes CTSCLVSSGSNEQFF.

Notes on this clonotype: Germline and junction disagree at one end, which may indicate a read error. The chain has TRBV12-5 and TRBJ2-5; perhaps TRBD2 as D (7 bases). Germline values: CDR1 LGHNT, CDR2 FRNRAP. This CDR3 spans 15 amino acids. The CDR3 region is CACGTSDSPGGTQYF. CDR3 DNA sequence: TGTGCTTGTGGTACCTCGGACAGTCCGGGGGGGACCCAGTACTTC.

This clonotype was detected a few times. This may stem from a read error, because a much larger clone lies one nucleotide away. The V gene is TRBV4-2, the J gene TRBJ1-1; 10 bases match TRBD1. Looked up from germline, CDR1 is LGHNA and CDR2 is YNFKEQ. The CDR3 covers 13 residues. The CDR3 reads CTSSFRTGGETFF. The CDR3 DNA sequence: TGTACCAGCAGCTTCCGGACAGGGGGAGAAACTTTCTTT.

This clonotype was recorded a few times. Sequence at one end of the junction differs from germline and may be a read error. The rearrangement links TRBV5-8 to TRBJ2-5; 11 positions match TRBD1. This CDR3 is 15 amino acids long. Germline CDR1 is SGHTS and CDR2 is YDEGEE. The CDR3 DNA is TGTACCAGCAGCTTCCGGACAGGGGGCGTGGAGACCCAGTACTTC. Protein product: CTSSFRTGGVETQYF. Drawing the rest from reference TRBV5-8 and TRBJ2-5, the complete variable domain is EAGVTQSPTHLIKTRGQQATLRCSPISGHTSVYWYQQALGLGLQFLLWYDEGEERNRGNFPPRFSGRQFPNYSSELNVNALELEDSALYLCTSSFRTGGVETQYFGPGTRLLVL.

Comments on this clonotype: This CDR3 is missing its conserved last phenylalanine or tryptophan, likely due to a read error. No DNA is shown, since the ends of the CDR3 on it are uncertain; the CDR3 is the one TCRdb lists. The V call is TRBV11-2, the J call TRBJ2-7; the D call of TRBD2 is as the table states it, not checked on the DNA. With termini counted, the CDR3 has 17 amino acids. Germline assignment: CDR1 SGHAT and CDR2 FQNNGV. The CDR3 loop is CASSQLGGLAGSGEQHY.

This clonotype showed up many times. The J gene is TRBJ2-1, the V gene TRBV6-1; 10 bases line up with TRBD2. CDR3 length: 16 amino acids. Trimming took 4 bases from V and 6 from J; bases not matched to a gene: 9. Germline CDR1 MNHNS, CDR2 SASEGT. CDR3 residues: CASSGSSGRSGNEQFF. CDR3 nucleotides: TGTGCCAGCAGTGGGTCTAGCGGGAGATCGGGCAATGAGCAGTTCTTC.

Details on this clonotype: With a much larger clone just one base away, this may be a read error. No conserved phenylalanine or tryptophan is present at the end of the CDR3, so a read error is the likely explanation. This sequence joins TRBV4-1 and TRBJ2-6; no definite D call. The germline CDR1 and CDR2 sequences are MGHRA and YSYEKL. CDR3 length: 14 amino acids. V shed 4 bases and J shed 2 bases, with 6 bases lying between them. The CDR3 protein is CASSPLTGANVLTL. The CDR3, as DNA: TGCGCCAGCAGCCCCCTAACTGGGGCCAACGTCCTGACTTTG.

For this clonotype: One end of the junction does not line up with germline, which may come from a read error. The chain combines TRBV11-3 with TRBJ2-1; TRBD2 might be the D (5 bases). The CDR3 runs 12 residues. Germline V gene sequence: CDR1 SGHNT, CDR2 YENEEA. The CDR3 sequence is CASSLRGFEQSF. CDR3 DNA sequence: TGTGCCAGCAGCTTACGGGGATTTGAGCAGTCCTTC.

With respect to this clonotype: Relative to the germline gene, one junction end is altered; a read error may explain this. The chain joins TRBV11-3 to TRBJ1-4, with D uncertain. This CDR3 is built from 16 residues. The germline V gene encodes CDR1 SGHNT and CDR2 YENEEA. In DNA form, the CDR3 reads TGTGTCAGCAGCTTAGATCGTGGACTGGGGAATGAAAAACTGTTTTTT. As protein: CVSSLDRGLGNEKLFF.

This CDR3 reads CSRGGQNINEQFF. CDR3 sequence (DNA): TGCAGCAGGGGGGGACAGAACATCAATGAGCAGTTCTTC. V gene TRBV29-1 combines with J gene TRBJ2-1; D is possibly TRBD1 or TRBD2 (7 bases each). The CDR3 length is 13 residues. V was trimmed by 8 bases and J by 6 bases, leaving 17 bases between them. Germline CDR1 and CDR2: SQVTM and ANQGSEA.

Concerning this clonotype itself: Here the CDR3 omits its conserved ending phenylalanine or tryptophan, so a read error is the likely source. V usage is TRBV11-2 and J usage is TRBJ2-3; D not resolved. Germline V gene data show CDR1 as SGHAT and CDR2 as FQNNGV. Trimming cost V 0 bases and J 6 bases, with 16 bases left between them. CDR3 length equals 16 residues. CDR3 region: CASSLDGLGHRDTQYV. The CDR3 region has the DNA TGTGCCAGCAGCTTAGATGGCCTAGGCCATAGGGATACGCAGTATGTT.

This clonotype was counted ten times or more. The chain recombines TRBV6-1 with TRBJ2-3, with 10 nucleotides matching TRBD2. Germline values: CDR1 MNHNS, CDR2 SASEGT. Trimming at V came to 5 bases and at J to 6 bases, leaving 8 bases not matched to a gene. The CDR3 covers 15 residues. This CDR3 reads CASSISGRAEDTQYF. DNA for the CDR3: TGTGCCAGCAGTATAAGCGGGAGGGCCGAGGATACGCAGTATTTT.

About this clonotype: A read error may account for a junction end that differs from germline. The CDR3 DNA sequence: TGTGCCAGCAGCTTGTCAACCGGGGCCCGTAGGGGCAATCAGCCGCAGCATTTT. It specifies CASSLSTGARRGNQPQHF. The J gene is TRBJ1-5, the V gene TRBV7-8, with D perhaps TRBD1 (5 bases). This CDR3 is 18 amino acids long. Per germline, CDR1 SGHVS and CDR2 FQNEAQ.

About this clonotype itself: Lacking the conserved final phenylalanine or tryptophan, this CDR3 likely reflects a read error. The J gene is TRBJ1-6, the V gene TRBV11-2; a possible D gene is TRBD1 (5 bases). CDR1 is SGHAT, CDR2 FQNNGV, per germline. CDR3 length: 18 amino acids. CDR3 in amino acids: CVSSLTRVDSLYNSPLHY. In nucleotides, the CDR3 is TGTGTCAGCAGCTTAACTCGGGTCGACAGCCTCTATAATTCACCCCTCCACTAT.

Notes on this clonotype: At one boundary the junction diverges from the germline segment, which might be a read error. The V call is TRBV11-2, the J call TRBJ2-7; TRBD1 agrees at 7 bases. The germline V gene has CDR1 SGHAT and CDR2 FQNNGV. CDR3 length: 17 residues. The chain's CDR3 is CVSTPTHTGASSYEQYF. For the CDR3, the DNA is TGTGTCAGCACACCAACCCATACAGGGGCTAGCTCCTACGAGCAGTACTTC. Filled out from reference TRBV11-2 and TRBJ2-7, the complete variable domain reads EAGVAQSPRYKIIEKRQSVAFWCNPISGHATLYWYQQILGQGPKLLIQFQNNGVVDDSQLPKDRFSAERLKGVDSTLKIQPAKLEDSAVYLCVSTPTHTGASSYEQYFGPGTRLTVT.

At least ten counts were recorded for this clonotype. The rearrangement links TRBV5-1 to TRBJ2-3; D perhaps matches TRBD2 (5 bases). Trimming took 0 bases from V and 1 from J, leaving 12 bases between them. The germline gives CDR1 SGHRS, CDR2 YFSETQ. This CDR3 comprises 16 residues. The CDR3 loop reads CASSLVGELGTDTQYF. CDR3 bases: TGCGCCAGCAGCTTGGTGGGAGAACTGGGCACAGATACGCAGTATTTT.

The table lists this clonotype with many counts. This chain links TRBV5-6 with TRBJ2-5, with a weak D call TRBD2 (6 bases). V gave up 4 bases and J gave up 4 bases, with 20 bases separating them. CDR3 size: 16 residues. Germline CDR1 and CDR2: SGHDT and YYEEEE. The CDR3 DNA reads TGTGCCAGCAGCCCCCGGGGAGGCGGGACTGGAGAGACCCAGTACTTC. Translated, it gives CASSPRGGGTGETQYF.

This chain joins TRBV10-3 and TRBJ1-2; TRBD1 agrees at 11 bases. The CDR3 covers 17 residues. Germline values: CDR1 ENHRY, CDR2 SYGVKD. After removal of 6 bases from V and 5 bases from J, the junction contained 14 bases not matched to a gene. The CDR3 coding sequence is TGTGCCATCAGCCCCCAGGGGGGGACAGGGGGAAGTTATGGCTACACCTTC. Encoded protein: CAISPQGGTGGSYGYTF.

Comment on this clonotype: A junction boundary mismatches the germline segment, possibly from a read error. V and J are TRBV11-2 and TRBJ2-5; no clear D gene. The end of the DNA aligns better with TRBJ2-1, so the J call may be wrong. The CDR3 is 13 residues long. The germline V gene encodes CDR1 SGHAT and CDR2 FQNNGV. The CDR3 region has the DNA TGTGTCAGCAGCTTAGCCAGAAAGGAGACCCAGTTCTTC. This codes for CVSSLARKETQFF.

The chain links TRBV29-1 to TRBJ1-1; D might be TRBD1 (5 bases). V dropped 4 bases and J dropped 0 bases, with 27 bases sitting between them. The CDR3 is 19 amino acids. The germline CDR1 and CDR2 sequences are SQVTM and ANQGSEA. Here the CDR3 DNA reads TGCAGCGTTGTGGGGGAAGGGACTGGGGCCAACGTCATGAACACTGAAGCTTTCTTT. This sequence encodes CSVVGEGTGANVMNTEAFF.

The chain couples TRBV28 to TRBJ2-1, with 7 bases lining up with TRBD1. Germline trimming cut 8 bases from V and 1 base from J; bases unmatched to any gene: 2. Germline V gene lookup returns CDR1 MDHEN and CDR2 SYDVKM. This CDR3 is 13 amino acids long. CDR3 DNA: TGTGCCAGCGGGGACAGATCCTACAATGAGCAGTTCTTC. This gives the protein CASGDRSYNEQFF.

With regard to this clonotype: This may stem from a read error, because a much larger clone lies one nucleotide away. The chain recombines TRBV10-2 with TRBJ2-2; 9 bases align to TRBD2. The length of the CDR3 is 16 residues. The germline gives CDR1 WSHSY, CDR2 SAAADI. Trimming removed 7 bases from V and 2 bases from J; junction bases left unmatched: 8. The CDR3 reads CASNGGSGRNTGELFF. As DNA, the CDR3 is TGCGCCAGCAATGGCGGTAGCGGGAGAAACACCGGGGAGCTGTTTTTT.

In this sample, this clonotype turned up many times. This chain links TRBV10-1 with TRBJ2-7, with TRBD2 as a possible D gene (5 bases). The ends were cut back, 6 bases at V and 3 bases at J, with 6 bases in the middle. The CDR3 extends over 11 amino acids. CDR1 and CDR2 from the germline V gene are WNHNN and SYGVQD (reference sequence). CDR3 nucleotides: TGCGCCAGCAGCCGGGGCTACGAGCAGTACTTC. This sequence encodes CASSRGYEQYF.

This clonotype came up once. The CDR3 loop reads CASMGVGVYEQYF. The DNA of the CDR3 is TGTGCCAGCATGGGGGTGGGGGTCTACGAGCAGTACTTC. The chain uses TRBV12-3 or TRBV12-4 and TRBJ2-7; D tentatively reads TRBD1 or TRBD2 (5 bases each). Between the trimmed V and J ends, which lost 7 bases and 3 bases, there was a span of 13 bases. CDR3 length: 13 residues.

The table lists this clonotype with many counts. This chain uses TRBV11-3 with TRBJ2-3, with 8 nucleotides matching TRBD2. Germline loops: CDR1 SGHNT, CDR2 YENEEA. V dropped 4 bases and J dropped 5; count of bases not matched to a gene: 5. CDR3 length: 14 amino acids. The CDR3 DNA is TGTGCCAGCAGCTCGGGAGGGCCCGGAGATACGCAGTATTTT. This sequence encodes CASSSGGPGDTQYF.

On this clonotype itself: One junction end does not reproduce the germline sequence, and a read error may be involved. The chain joins TRBV5-1 to TRBJ2-3; TRBD2 aligns across 8 bases. The germline gives CDR1 SGHRS, CDR2 YFSETQ. The CDR3 spans 14 residues. CDR3 bases: TGCGCCAGCCGACTAGCGCTTAGCATAGATACGCAGTATTTT. Its protein is CASRLALSIDTQYF.

As to this clonotype: A much larger clone sits a single nucleotide away, making a read error possible. This rearrangement joins TRBV30 to TRBJ2-1; D assignment may be TRBD1 or TRBD2 (5 bases each). From germline, CDR1 is GTSNPN and CDR2 SVGIG (reference sequence). V lost 2 bases and J 10 bases, leaving 21 bases between the germline ends. There are 15 residues in the CDR3. The CDR3 DNA reads TGTGCCTGGAGTTCCCCGGGGCCTCGCAGCTTAGAGCAGTTCTTC. It encodes CAWSSPGPRSLEQFF. The full variable domain, its missing parts supplied by reference TRBV30 and TRBJ2-1, is SQTIHQWPATLVQPVGSPLSLECTVEGTSNPNLYWYRQAAGRGLQLLFYSVGIGQISSEVPQNLSASRPQDRQFILSSKKLLLSDSGFYLCAWSSPGPRSLEQFFGPGTRLTVL.

This clonotype appeared a single time. At one boundary the junction diverges from the germline segment, which might be a read error. The V call is TRBV28, the J call TRBJ2-7, with 9 bases aligning to TRBD1. The germline V gene has CDR1 MDHEN and CDR2 SYDVKM. The CDR3 totals 17 residues. CDR3 coding DNA: TGTGTCAGCAGTTTGCCACCCTATGGACAGGGGAGGAACGAGCAGTACTTC. As protein: CVSSLPPYGQGRNEQYF.